This T cell receptor beta chain appears in the sequencing data of a study of T cells expressing NK-cell markers. Findings of the study overall: The CD3+CD56-NKG2C+ fraction was also led by these clonotypes in a few donors. Expanded NKG2C+ T cell clones had unclear HCMV specificity.

CDR1 and CDR2 from the germline V gene are SGHTA and FQGNSA. CDR3 size: 14 residues. With regard to this clonotype: Its antigen is undetermined.

The authors made TCR beta cDNA libraries by 5'RACE template switching. This switching added a universal primer site and UMIs. TCRdb processed the 5' RACE reads again and assigns one entry to each CDR3 protein, with no DNA. This sample lists a few hundred thousand distinct CDR3 sequences; its ten largest clones have roughly 5.2%. This receptor was identified in a man aged 18-70 years in good health. Sequencing was carried out using blood T cells: a sorted CD56 or NKG2C T cell subset, CD4+ or CD8+ T cells, or bulk PBMC T cells (not recorded which). V is TRBV7-2 and J is TRBJ2-7; checking the TCRdb D call of TRBD1 is not possible without DNA. This CDR3 is CASSKTGFGLEQYF.